The sequence of this T cell receptor (beta chain) was determined in a study of cytomegalovirus exposure and HLA in healthy donors. Study-level information: A prior analysis found about 110 million unique TCR beta sequences from 150 million to 200 million T cells. Study-level results: It was reported that TCR beta sequences correctly inferred the HLA-A and HLA-B alleles for most subjects. In a later analysis, DRB1 alleles had the most associated TCRs; HLA-C alleles the fewest.

In this sample, this clone turned up a few times. Its target is not known. PCR involved 60 Vbeta and 13 Jbeta primers. In the study's own analysis: Later analysis identified 88 million or so unique TCR beta chains, around 10 million shared. Libraries were prepared by immunoSEQ multiplex PCR; TCRdb keeps only in-frame clonotypes and omits some of them. D and trimming come from the DNA, and the V and J calls and clone size come from that table. The repertoire holds about 130,000 clones, around two thirds seen once, with about 2.6% in the top ten. The CDR3 spans 13 residues. Germline loops: CDR1 MNHNY, CDR2 SVGAGI (reference sequence). The V end was cut by 6 bases, the J end by 5 bases, with 13 bases between.

This receptor was taken from a human donor in good health. Sequenced: PBMCs. The chain uses TRBV6-6 and TRBJ1-1; D gene ambiguous. The DNA for the CDR3 is TGTGCCAGCAGCCTAACCGTAGCTACTGAAGCTTTCTTT. This gives the protein CASSLTVATEAFF.